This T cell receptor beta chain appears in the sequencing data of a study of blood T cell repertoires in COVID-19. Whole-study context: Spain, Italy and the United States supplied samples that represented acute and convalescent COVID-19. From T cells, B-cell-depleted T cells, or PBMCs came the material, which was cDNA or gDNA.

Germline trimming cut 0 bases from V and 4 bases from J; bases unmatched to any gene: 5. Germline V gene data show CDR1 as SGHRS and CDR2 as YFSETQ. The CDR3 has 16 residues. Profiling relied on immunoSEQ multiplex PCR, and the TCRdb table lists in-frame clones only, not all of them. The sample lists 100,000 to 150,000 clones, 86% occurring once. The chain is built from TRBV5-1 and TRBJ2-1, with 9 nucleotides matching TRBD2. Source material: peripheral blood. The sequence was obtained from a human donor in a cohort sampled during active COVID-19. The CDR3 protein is CASSLDGTSTYNEQFF. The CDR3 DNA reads TGCGCCAGCAGCTTGGACGGGACTAGCACGTACAATGAGCAGTTCTTC.